The sequence of this T cell receptor beta chain was determined in a study of beta chain features in type 1 diabetes. Study-level results: For Type 1 diabetes patients, all four CD4+ subsets carried TCRB CDR3s that were moderately but significantly shorter. A pattern of fewer insertions and more deletions at VDJ junctions was seen in type 1 diabetes patients.

The whole isolated RNA underwent reverse transcription, so sequencing captured expressed TCRB transcripts. TCRdb's copy holds only in-frame clones and misses some; the assay was immunoSEQ multiplex PCR. The sample records about 160,000 clones, roughly 8% being singletons. This clone was found a few times. As yet, its antigen is unknown. Germline lookup yields CDR1 SGHRS and CDR2 YFSETQ. The CDR3 is made up of 13 amino acids. Deletions cut 4 bases from V and 4 bases from J, with 11 bases between. The V and J genes are TRBV5-1 and TRBJ1-1; tentatively, D is TRBD1 (5 bases). The sequenced material came from central memory CD4+ T cells from blood. The sequence was obtained from a woman under 30 with type 1 diabetes. CDR3 protein: CASSEGLGTEAFF. The CDR3 DNA reads as TGCGCCAGCAGCGAGGGACTTGGCACTGAAGCTTTCTTT.